This T cell receptor (beta chain) stems from a study of blood T cells in healthy people across ages. PBMCs numbering at least 6 million were isolated per sample. V gave up 10 bases and J gave up 1 base, with 18 bases separating them. CDR1 MGHDK and CDR2 SYGVNS come from the germline V gene. The CDR3 length is 15 residues. The second PCR ran roughly 7 to 11 cycles with a sample-barcoded 5' primer and J-beta primers. The authors tagged each cDNA molecule using a template-switch adaptor with 12 random nucleotides. One entry per CDR3 protein results from TCRdb running MiXCR on the 5' RACE reads. The repertoire holds under 1,000,000 distinct CDR3 sequences, with roughly 40% as singletons. This clonotype came up many times.

This sequence was found in a man aged 18 to 30 in good health. The chain links TRBV25-1 to TRBJ2-3; D may be TRBD1 or TRBD2 (6 bases each). Sequencing input: blood. CDR3 region: CATERGAFCTDTQYF. The CDR3 DNA reads TGTGCCACCGAGAGGGGGGCCTTTTGCACAGATACGCAGTATTTT.